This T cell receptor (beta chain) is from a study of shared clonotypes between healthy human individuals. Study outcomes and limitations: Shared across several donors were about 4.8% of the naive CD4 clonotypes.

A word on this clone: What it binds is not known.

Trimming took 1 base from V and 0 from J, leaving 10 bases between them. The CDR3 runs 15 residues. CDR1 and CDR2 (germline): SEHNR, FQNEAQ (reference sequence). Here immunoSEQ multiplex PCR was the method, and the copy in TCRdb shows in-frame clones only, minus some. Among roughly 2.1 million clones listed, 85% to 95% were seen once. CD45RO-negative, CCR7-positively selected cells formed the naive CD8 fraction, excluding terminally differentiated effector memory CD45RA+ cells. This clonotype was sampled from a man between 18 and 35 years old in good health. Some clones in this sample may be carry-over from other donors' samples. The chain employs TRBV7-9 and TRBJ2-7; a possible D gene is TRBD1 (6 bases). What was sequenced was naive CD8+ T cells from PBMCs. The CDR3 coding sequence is TGTGCCAGCAGCTTAGGTGGGACAACCTCCTACGAGCAGTACTTC. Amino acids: CASSLGGTTSYEQYF.